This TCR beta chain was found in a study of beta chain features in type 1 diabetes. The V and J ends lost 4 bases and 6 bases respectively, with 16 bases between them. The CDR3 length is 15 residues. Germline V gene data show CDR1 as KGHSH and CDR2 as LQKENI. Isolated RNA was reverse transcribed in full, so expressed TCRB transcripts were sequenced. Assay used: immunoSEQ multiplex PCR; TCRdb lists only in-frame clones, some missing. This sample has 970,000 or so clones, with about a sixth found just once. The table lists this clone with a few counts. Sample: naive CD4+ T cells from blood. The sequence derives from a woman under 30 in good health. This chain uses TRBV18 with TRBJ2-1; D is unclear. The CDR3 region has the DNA TGTGCCAGCTCACGCACAATCTCGAGAGTCAATGAGCAGTTCTTC. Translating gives CASSRTISRVNEQFF.